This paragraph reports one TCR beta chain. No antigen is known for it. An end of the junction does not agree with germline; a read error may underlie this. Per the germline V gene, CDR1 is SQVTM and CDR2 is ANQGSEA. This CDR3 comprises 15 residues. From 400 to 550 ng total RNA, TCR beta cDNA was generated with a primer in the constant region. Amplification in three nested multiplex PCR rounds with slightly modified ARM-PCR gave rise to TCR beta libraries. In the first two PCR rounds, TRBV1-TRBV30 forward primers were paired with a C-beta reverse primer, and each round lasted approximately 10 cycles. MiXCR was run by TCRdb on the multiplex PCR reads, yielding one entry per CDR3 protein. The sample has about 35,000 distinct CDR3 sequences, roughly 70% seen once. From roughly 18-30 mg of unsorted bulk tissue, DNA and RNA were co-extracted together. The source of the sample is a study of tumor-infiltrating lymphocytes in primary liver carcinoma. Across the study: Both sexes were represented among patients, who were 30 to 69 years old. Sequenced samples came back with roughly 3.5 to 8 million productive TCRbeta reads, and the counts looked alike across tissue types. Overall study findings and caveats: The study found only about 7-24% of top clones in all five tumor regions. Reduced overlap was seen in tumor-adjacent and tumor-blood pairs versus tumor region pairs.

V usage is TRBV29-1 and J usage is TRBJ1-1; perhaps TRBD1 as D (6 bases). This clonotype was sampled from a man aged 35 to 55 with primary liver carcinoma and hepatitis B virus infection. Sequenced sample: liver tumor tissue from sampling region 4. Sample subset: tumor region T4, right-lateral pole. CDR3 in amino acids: CSVGSGRGMNTEALF. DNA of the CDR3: TGCAGCGTTGGATCCGGCAGGGGTATGAACACTGAAGCTCTCTTT.